The clone carrying this TCR beta chain was observed at least ten times. These data belong to a study of CD8 T cells in ankylosing spondylitis. Germline CDR1 and CDR2: KGHSH and LQKENI. The CDR3 covers 14 residues. Trimming shortened V by 3 bases and J by 8 bases, and 14 bases separated the two germline ends. By quantitative 5'-RACE with molecular barcodes, the TCR beta libraries were made. One entry per CDR3 protein results from TCRdb running MiXCR on the 5' RACE reads. The sample lists roughly 240,000 distinct CDR3 sequences, roughly 8% occurring once. This TCR came from a female donor with ankylosing spondylitis or in good health (not recorded which). The V call is TRBV18, the J call TRBJ2-1, with no clear D. The sample consisted of blood, either unsorted or a sorted T cell fraction (not recorded which). The CDR3 sequence: CASSPAQVGDEQFF. The CDR3 bases are TGTGCCAGCTCACCTGCCCAGGTGGGCGATGAGCAGTTCTTC.